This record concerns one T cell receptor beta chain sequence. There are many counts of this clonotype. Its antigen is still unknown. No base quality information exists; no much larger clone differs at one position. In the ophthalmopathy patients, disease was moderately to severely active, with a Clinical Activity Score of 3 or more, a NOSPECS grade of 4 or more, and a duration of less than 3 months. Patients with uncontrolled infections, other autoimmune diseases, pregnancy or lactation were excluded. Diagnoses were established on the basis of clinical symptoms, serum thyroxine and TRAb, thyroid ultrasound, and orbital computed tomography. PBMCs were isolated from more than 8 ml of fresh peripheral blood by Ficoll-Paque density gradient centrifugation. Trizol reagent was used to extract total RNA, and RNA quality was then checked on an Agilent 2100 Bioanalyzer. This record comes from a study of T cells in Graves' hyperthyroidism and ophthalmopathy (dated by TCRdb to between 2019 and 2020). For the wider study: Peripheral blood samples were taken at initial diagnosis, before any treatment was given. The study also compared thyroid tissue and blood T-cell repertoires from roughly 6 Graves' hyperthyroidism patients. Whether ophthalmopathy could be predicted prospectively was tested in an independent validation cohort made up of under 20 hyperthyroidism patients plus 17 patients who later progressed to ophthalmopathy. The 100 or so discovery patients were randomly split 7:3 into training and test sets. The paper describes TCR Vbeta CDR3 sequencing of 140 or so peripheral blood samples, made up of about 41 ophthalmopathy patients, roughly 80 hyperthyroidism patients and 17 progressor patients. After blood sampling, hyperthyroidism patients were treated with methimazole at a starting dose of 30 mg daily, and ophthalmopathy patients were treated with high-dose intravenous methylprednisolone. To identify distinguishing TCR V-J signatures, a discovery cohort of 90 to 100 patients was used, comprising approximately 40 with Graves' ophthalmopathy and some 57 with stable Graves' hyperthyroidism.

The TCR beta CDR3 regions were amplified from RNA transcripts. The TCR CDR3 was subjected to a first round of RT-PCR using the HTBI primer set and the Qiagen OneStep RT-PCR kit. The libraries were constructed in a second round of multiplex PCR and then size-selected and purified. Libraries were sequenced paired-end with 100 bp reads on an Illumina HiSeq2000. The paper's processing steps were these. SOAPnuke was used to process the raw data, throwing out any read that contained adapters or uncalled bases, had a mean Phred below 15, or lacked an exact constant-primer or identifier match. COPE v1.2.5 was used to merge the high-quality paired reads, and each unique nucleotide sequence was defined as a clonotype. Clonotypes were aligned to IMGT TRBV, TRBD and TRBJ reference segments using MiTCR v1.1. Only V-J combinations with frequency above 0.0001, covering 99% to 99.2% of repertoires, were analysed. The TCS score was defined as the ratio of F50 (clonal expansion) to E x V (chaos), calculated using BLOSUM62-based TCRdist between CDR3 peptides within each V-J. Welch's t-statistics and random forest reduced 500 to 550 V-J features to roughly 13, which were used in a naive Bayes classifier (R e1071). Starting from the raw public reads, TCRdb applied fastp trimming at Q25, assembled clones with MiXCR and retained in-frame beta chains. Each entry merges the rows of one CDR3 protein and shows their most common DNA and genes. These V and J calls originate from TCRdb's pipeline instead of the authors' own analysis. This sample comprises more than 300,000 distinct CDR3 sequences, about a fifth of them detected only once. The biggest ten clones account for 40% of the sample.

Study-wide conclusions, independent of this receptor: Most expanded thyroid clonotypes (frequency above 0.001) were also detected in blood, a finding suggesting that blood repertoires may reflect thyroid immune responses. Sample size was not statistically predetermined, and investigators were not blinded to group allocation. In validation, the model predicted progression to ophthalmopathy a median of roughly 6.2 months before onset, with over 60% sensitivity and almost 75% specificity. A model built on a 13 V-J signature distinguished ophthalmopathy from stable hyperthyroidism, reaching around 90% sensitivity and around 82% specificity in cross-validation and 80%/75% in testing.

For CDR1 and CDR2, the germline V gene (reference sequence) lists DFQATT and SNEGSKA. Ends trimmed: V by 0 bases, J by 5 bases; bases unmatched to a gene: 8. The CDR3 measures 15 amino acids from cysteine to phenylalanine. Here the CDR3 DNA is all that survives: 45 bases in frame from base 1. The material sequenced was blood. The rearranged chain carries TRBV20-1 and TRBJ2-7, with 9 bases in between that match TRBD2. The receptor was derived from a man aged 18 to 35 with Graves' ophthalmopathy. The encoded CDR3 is CSARDKRRGGDEQYF. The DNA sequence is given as TGCAGTGCTAGAGATAAGCGGCGGGGGGGCGACGAGCAGTACTTC.